This T cell receptor beta chain originates from a study of blood T cell repertoires in COVID-19. On the study more broadly: The United States, Italy and Spain were the sources of the acute and convalescent COVID-19 samples. T cells, B-cell-depleted T cells, or PBMCs supplied cDNA or gDNA.

The CDR3 contains 20 residues. Germline-derived CDR1 and CDR2 are MNHEY and SVGEGT. V lost 5 bases and J lost 0; bases outside the gene matches: 13. TCRdb keeps only in-frame clones here, not all; method: immunoSEQ multiplex PCR. The sample has a few hundred thousand clones, 85% seen once. The receptor was derived from a young woman with acute or convalescent COVID-19. V gene TRBV6-2 or TRBV6-3 combines with J gene TRBJ2-1, with 13 nucleotides matching TRBD2. The specimen was peripheral blood. This chain's CDR3 is CASSPLGTSGTTSSYNEQFF. The CDR3 nucleotides are TGTGCCAGCAGTCCCCTTGGGACTAGCGGGACAACTTCCTCCTACAATGAGCAGTTCTTC.